The 29 T cell receptor beta chains presented below share a single source sample, sequenced in a study of identical twins. TCRdb reprocessed the 5' RACE reads via MiXCR and lists one record per CDR3 protein. Among about 530,000 distinct CDR3 sequences listed, about 16% were seen once. This sample was shared with a second study, whose subject was yellow fever vaccine responses in identical twins.

The sample consisted of CD4+ T cells sorted from blood. The receptors shown here come from a woman between 18 and 30 years old in good health.

There are a few counts of this clonotype. The rearrangement joins TRBV10-3 to TRBJ2-7; 8 nucleotides line up with TRBD1. This CDR3 region has 15 residues. With 6 bases clipped from V and 3 bases from J, the junction kept 10 bases outside the gene matches. Germline V gene sequence: CDR1 ENHRY, CDR2 SYGVKD. The CDR3 DNA follows: TGTGCCATCAGCCCCCCCCCGGGACAGGACTACGAGCAGTACTTC. Protein: CAISPPPGQDYEQYF.

This clonotype was counted only a few times. The chain couples TRBV4-1 to TRBJ2-2; D tentatively fits TRBD1 or TRBD2 (5 bases each). The CDR3 runs 15 residues. The V and J ends lost 2 bases and 2 bases respectively, with 9 bases between them. Germline CDR1 reads MGHRA; CDR2 reads YSYEKL. The CDR3: CASSQIGDNTGELFF. CDR3 DNA: TGCGCCAGCAGCCAAATTGGGGACAACACCGGGGAGCTGTTTTTT.

This clonotype was counted between two and nine times. The chain has TRBV12-3 or TRBV12-4 and TRBJ1-2, with 9 bases that match TRBD1. The CDR3 is 14 residues long. The V and J ends lost 6 bases and 3 bases, in that order; junction bases with no gene match: 5. The CDR3 here is CASREQGADYGYTF. The DNA for the CDR3 is TGTGCCAGCAGAGAACAGGGGGCGGACTATGGCTACACCTTC.

In its sample, this clonotype was seen a few times. This chain links TRBV7-2 with TRBJ2-3; 7 nucleotides align to TRBD2. The V and J ends lost 9 bases and 2 bases, in that order; junction bases with no gene match: 8. Germline V gives CDR1 SGHTA, CDR2 FQGNSA. The CDR3 covers 14 residues. In DNA, the CDR3 is TGTGCCAGACAGACTAGCCAAGCCACAGATACGCAGTATTTT. It translates to CARQTSQATDTQYF.

This clonotype showed up just a few times. The chain couples TRBV10-2 to TRBJ2-5; the match to TRBD1 covers 8 bases. This CDR3 region has 13 residues. CDR1 and CDR2 from the germline V gene are WSHSY and SAAADI. Trimming at V came to 5 bases and at J to 5 bases, leaving 4 bases not matched to a gene. This chain's CDR3 is CASSRQGIETQYF. CDR3 DNA sequence: TGCGCCAGCAGTAGACAGGGGATCGAGACCCAGTACTTC.

This clonotype appeared many times. The genes are TRBV6-5 and TRBJ2-7, with 7 bases fitting TRBD1. The CDR3 consists of 13 residues. Germline CDR1 reads MNHEY; CDR2 reads SVGAGI. V dropped 4 bases and J dropped 4; count of bases not matched to a gene: 4. The CDR3 DNA is TGTGCCAGCAGTTTGGGACAGCTATACGAGCAGTACTTC. As protein: CASSLGQLYEQYF.

This chain connects TRBV7-2 to TRBJ2-2, with no clear D. Deletions cut 2 bases from V and 2 bases from J, with 9 bases between. The CDR3 sequence is 15 residues long. Germline assignment: CDR1 SGHTA and CDR2 FQGNSA. As DNA, the CDR3 is TGTGCCAGCAGCTTATGGTCTTCAAACACCGGGGAGCTGTTTTTT. It codes for CASSLWSSNTGELFF.

There are a few counts of this clonotype. The chain joins TRBV3-1 to TRBJ1-2, with D perhaps TRBD1 (6 bases). The CDR3 has 13 residues. Trimming removed 1 base from V and 4 bases from J, with 7 bases in between. Germline CDR1 LGHDT, CDR2 YNNKEL (reference sequence). For the CDR3, the DNA is TGTGCCAGCAGCCAAGGACAGGTCTATGGCTACACCTTC. Translating gives CASSQGQVYGYTF.

This clonotype was recorded a few times. The chain links TRBV12-3 or TRBV12-4 to TRBJ2-1; either TRBD1 or TRBD2 may supply D (5 bases each). Deletions cut 3 bases from V and 7 bases from J, with 13 bases between. There are 14 residues in the CDR3. The chain's CDR3 is CASSFRDVLNEQFF. For the CDR3, the DNA is TGTGCCAGCAGTTTCCGGGACGTTTTAAATGAGCAGTTCTTC.

The rearrangement joins TRBV7-3 to TRBJ2-1; D gene ambiguous. This CDR3 contains 14 residues. The germline V and J ends were trimmed by 5 bases and 8 bases, with 16 bases remaining between them. CDR1 and CDR2 from the germline V gene are SGHTA and FQGTGA. The CDR3 reads CASSGPRAGDEQFF. The DNA for the CDR3 is TGTGCCAGCAGCGGACCTCGAGCTGGGGATGAGCAGTTCTTC.

In nucleotides, the CDR3 is TGTGCCAGCACCCACATAGCGGGCTCGAACACCGGGGAGCTGTTTTTT. This encodes CASTHIAGSNTGELFF. The V and J genes are TRBV7-2 and TRBJ2-2; 7 nucleotides match TRBD2. The CDR3 consists of 16 residues. J lost 0 bases, V lost 7 bases, and 8 bases had no gene match. Germline CDR1 and CDR2: SGHTA and FQGNSA.

The table lists this clonotype with a few counts. This rearrangement joins TRBV6-5 to TRBJ2-5, with D hard to call. CDR3 length: 13 residues. The germline CDR1 and CDR2 sequences are MNHEY and SVGAGI. V shed 0 bases and J shed 5 bases, with 7 bases lying between them. DNA for the CDR3: TGTGCCAGCAGTTACTCGTTCCGGGAGACCCAGTACTTC. The encoded protein is CASSYSFRETQYF.

This clonotype occurred a few times. The chain has TRBV6-5 and TRBJ1-1; the D gene is possibly TRBD1 (6 bases). V gave up 4 bases and J gave up 0 bases, with 12 bases separating them. There are 15 residues in the CDR3. CDR1 and CDR2 (germline): MNHEY, SVGAGI. Written as DNA, the CDR3 is TGTGCCAGCAGTTCGCGTCCAGGGGTGAACACTGAAGCTTTCTTT. Translated, it gives CASSSRPGVNTEAFF.

In this sample, this clonotype turned up a few times. The chain uses TRBV5-6 and TRBJ2-1, with D perhaps given as TRBD1 or TRBD2 (6 bases each). Germline CDR1 reads SGHDT; CDR2 reads YYEEEE. The ends were cut back, 2 bases at V and 4 bases at J, with 16 bases in the middle. CDR3 length: 16 amino acids. The CDR3 is CASSFFSGAGYNEQFF. The CDR3 DNA follows: TGTGCCAGCAGCTTTTTCTCAGGGGCGGGATACAATGAGCAGTTCTTC.

This clonotype was detected only a few times. As DNA, the CDR3 is TGTGCCAGCAGCCCTCCGGGACGGAGCTCCTACGAGCAGTACTTC. This sequence encodes CASSPPGRSSYEQYF. The genes are TRBV28 and TRBJ2-7; D is possibly TRBD1 or TRBD2 (5 bases each). This CDR3 contains 15 residues. Germline loops: CDR1 MDHEN, CDR2 SYDVKM. Trimming removed 6 bases from V and 0 bases from J, with 15 bases in between.

The chain employs TRBV5-1 and TRBJ1-3, with D perhaps TRBD1 (6 bases). The CDR3 is 16 amino acids. The V and J ends lost 0 bases and 1 base respectively, with 11 bases between them. The germline gives CDR1 SGHRS, CDR2 YFSETQ. DNA of the CDR3: TGCGCCAGCAGCTTGGTGGGGGCGCGTTCTGGAAACACCATATATTTT. The encoded protein is CASSLVGARSGNTIYF. Full variable domain (outside the CDR3, taken from reference TRBV5-1 and TRBJ1-3): KAGVTQTPRYLIKTRGQQVTLSCSPISGHRSVSWYQQTPGQGLQFLFEYFSETQRNKGNFPGRFSGRQFSNSRSEMNVSTLELGDSALYLCASSLVGARSGNTIYFGEGSWLTVV.

The gene calls are TRBV12-3 or TRBV12-4 and TRBJ2-1; D might be TRBD1 (5 bases). The CDR3 has 14 amino acids. Trimming stripped 1 base from V and 6 bases from J, with 10 bases between. The CDR3 reads CASSLGRVGNEQFF. As DNA, the CDR3 is TGTGCCAGCAGTTTAGGCAGGGTCGGCAATGAGCAGTTCTTC.

The V call is TRBV10-2, the J call TRBJ2-5; maybe TRBD2 (6 bases). From germline, CDR1 is WSHSY and CDR2 SAAADI. The CDR3 consists of 14 residues. V was shortened by 5 bases and J by 1 base, with 11 bases between the two germline ends. CDR3 in DNA: TGCGCCAGCAGTACGAGCGGGCCCCAAGAGACCCAGTACTTC. It is translated as CASSTSGPQETQYF.

This clonotype was seen a few times. The chain couples TRBV15 to TRBJ2-1; 10 positions match TRBD2. V shed 2 bases, J shed 8 bases, and the junction held 9 bases outside the gene matches. The germline V gene has CDR1 LNHNV and CDR2 YYDKDF (reference sequence). CDR3 length: 16 residues. CDR3 amino acids: CATSRSSGGAGDEQFF. CDR3 sequence (DNA): TGTGCCACCAGCAGATCTAGCGGGGGCGCTGGAGATGAGCAGTTCTTC.

The V gene is TRBV7-3, the J gene TRBJ2-1, with 13 bases fitting TRBD2. The germline V gene encodes CDR1 SGHTA and CDR2 FQGTGA. This CDR3 is built from 17 residues. The V gene end was trimmed by 6 bases and the J gene end by 7 bases; junction bases not matched to a gene: 12. The CDR3 region is CASSPNSPGLAGNEQFF. DNA for the CDR3: TGTGCCAGCAGTCCTAACAGCCCGGGACTAGCGGGAAATGAGCAGTTCTTC. Looking up the rest from reference TRBV7-3 and TRBJ2-1 gives the full variable domain: GAGVSQTPSNKVTEKGKYVELRCDPISGHTALYWYRQSLGQGPEFLIYFQGTGAADDSGLPNDRFFAVRPEGSVSTLKIQRTERGDSAVYLCASSPNSPGLAGNEQFFGPGTRLTVL.

This clonotype was picked up a small number of times. This chain connects TRBV12-3 or TRBV12-4 to TRBJ1-3; D might be TRBD1 (5 bases). There are 15 residues in the CDR3. The CDR3 coding sequence is TGTGGAACTCATTCGCGGGGGTACTCTGGAAACACCATATATTTT. Translated: CGTHSRGYSGNTIYF.

This clonotype was observed a few times. The rearrangement links TRBV10-2 to TRBJ2-3, with 9 bases matching TRBD2. Germline CDR1 and CDR2: WSHSY and SAAADI. This CDR3 region has 14 residues. J gave up 6 bases and V 4 bases, and 5 bases lay outside the gene matches. CDR3 in amino acids: CASSALAGADTQYF. CDR3 nucleotide sequence: TGCGCCAGCAGTGCCTTAGCGGGAGCGGATACGCAGTATTTT.

This clonotype showed up just a few times. The J gene is TRBJ2-7, the V gene TRBV7-9; 10 bases agree with TRBD1. With 3 bases clipped from V and 6 bases from J, the junction kept 11 bases outside the gene matches. CDR3 length: 16 amino acids. CDR1 and CDR2 from the germline V gene are SEHNR and FQNEAQ (reference sequence). CDR3 region: CASSFTAPGQGSEQYF. The CDR3 DNA reads as TGTGCCAGCAGCTTCACTGCTCCGGGACAGGGGTCCGAGCAGTACTTC.

Ten or more counts support this clonotype. This chain links TRBV7-9 with TRBJ1-2, with D perhaps TRBD1 (5 bases). The germline V gene has CDR1 SEHNR and CDR2 FQNEAQ (reference sequence). Trimming took off 0 bases at V and 3 bases at J, with 8 bases between the two ends. This CDR3 is 14 amino acids long. The chain's CDR3 is CASSLALGDYGYTF. The CDR3 DNA sequence: TGTGCCAGCAGCTTAGCGTTGGGGGACTATGGCTACACCTTC. Variable domain in full (rest from reference TRBV7-9 and TRBJ1-2): DTGVSQNPRHKITKRGQNVTFRCDPISEHNRLYWYRQTLGQGPEFLTYFQNEAQLEKSRLLSDRFSAERPKGSFSTLEIQRTEQGDSAMYLCASSLALGDYGYTFGSGTRLTVV.

This clonotype was picked up a small number of times. The chain combines TRBV5-1 with TRBJ1-1; TRBD1 aligns across 9 bases. Germline CDR1 is SGHRS and CDR2 is YFSETQ. With V trimmed by 3 bases and J by 0 bases, 12 bases remained unmatched. The CDR3 consists of 18 residues. The CDR3 DNA follows: TGCGCCAGCAGCTCGGAAAACAGGGGGCGGTTGATGAACACTGAAGCTTTCTTT. This translates into CASSSENRGRLMNTEAFF.

This clonotype was observed a handful of times. The J gene is TRBJ2-3, the V gene TRBV2; 14 bases map to TRBD2. After removal of 5 bases from V and 5 bases from J, the junction contained 6 bases not matched to a gene. The germline gives CDR1 SNHLY, CDR2 FYNNEI. The CDR3 extends over 16 amino acids. This CDR3 reads CASSKTSGGAIDTQYF. CDR3 in DNA: TGTGCCAGCAGTAAGACTAGCGGGGGGGCAATAGATACGCAGTATTTT.

A note on this clonotype: At one end the junction does not follow the germline gene, possibly because of a read error. The chain couples TRBV6-5 to TRBJ2-5, with a weak D call TRBD2 (7 bases). This CDR3 has 13 residues. CDR1 is MNHEY and CDR2 is SVGAGI in the germline V gene. CDR3 in amino acids: CASIYSRGRAQYF. CDR3 in DNA: TGTGCCAGCATTTACTCGCGGGGGCGGGCCCAGTACTTC.

This chain links TRBV29-1 with TRBJ2-2, with D unresolved. This CDR3 is 14 amino acids long. Trimming removed 5 bases at V and 2 bases at J, with 12 bases between. CDR1 SQVTM and CDR2 ANQGSEA come from the germline V gene. The CDR3 region is CSVRAALNTGELFF. CDR3 sequence (DNA): TGCAGCGTTAGGGCGGCCTTAAACACCGGGGAGCTGTTTTTT.

Only a few counts were recorded for this clonotype. The chain recombines TRBV5-1 with TRBJ2-1; 7 nucleotides agree with TRBD2. The CDR3 consists of 17 residues. CDR1 SGHRS and CDR2 YFSETQ come from the germline V gene. J lost 2 bases, V lost 1 base, and 9 bases had no gene match. Here the CDR3 reads CASSLSAGAETYNEQFF. CDR3 DNA: TGCGCCAGCAGCTTGTCGGCGGGAGCAGAGACCTACAATGAGCAGTTCTTC.